Following are 12 T cell receptor beta chains from one sample sequenced in a study of blood T cell repertoires in COVID-19. Repertoires were generated with immunoSEQ multiplex PCR, while TCRdb's copy carries only in-frame clones and drops some. Here the sample spans about 37,000 clones, around 90% being singletons. The source material was peripheral blood. Source of these receptors: a human donor in a cohort sampled during active COVID-19.

The V and J genes are TRBV28 and TRBJ2-1, with TRBD2 identical over 7 bases. From germline, CDR1 is MDHEN and CDR2 SYDVKM. The CDR3 is 14 residues long. V shed 5 bases and J 6 bases; nucleotides not matched to a gene: 7. CDR3 sequence reads: CASSPSGAGNEQFF. The CDR3 DNA follows: TGTGCCAGCAGTCCTAGCGGAGCGGGCAATGAGCAGTTCTTC. The full variable domain, with the rest looked up from reference TRBV28 and TRBJ2-1, is DVKVTQSSRYLVKRTGEKVFLECVQDMDHENMFWYRQDPGLGLRLIYFSYDVKMKEKGDIPEGYSVSREKKERFSLILESASTNQTSMYLCASSPSGAGNEQFFGPGTRLTVL.

This sequence joins TRBV29-1 and TRBJ1-1, with TRBD1 identical over 7 bases. The CDR3 consists of 15 residues. Germline V lookup: CDR1 SQVTM, CDR2 ANQGSEA. The V gene end was trimmed by 6 bases and the J gene end by 3 bases; junction bases not matched to a gene: 13. In nucleotides, the CDR3 is TGCAGCGTCTCACAGGGGTTGTTCAAGGACACTGAAGCTTTCTTT. Amino acid sequence: CSVSQGLFKDTEAFF.

In this sample, this clone turned up once. The chain joins TRBV5-1 to TRBJ2-1; TRBD1 might be the D (5 bases). The CDR3 sequence is 15 residues long. Germline V gene lookup returns CDR1 SGHRS and CDR2 YFSETQ. V lost 0 bases to trimming and J lost 5 bases, with 12 bases between them. The CDR3 coding sequence is TGCGCCAGCAGCTTGGCCCAGGGTCCCAACAATGAGCAGTTCTTC. It translates to CASSLAQGPNNEQFF.

The DNA for the CDR3 is TGTGCCACCAGTGCCAGGGGGGCCCCCCTCGATGAGCAGTTCTTC. This gives the protein CATSARGAPLDEQFF. This sequence joins TRBV24-1 and TRBJ2-1; D may be TRBD1 (7 bases). CDR3 length: 15 residues. The germline gives CDR1 KGHDR, CDR2 SFDVKD. V was clipped by 5 bases and J by 8 bases, with 18 bases between them.

The chain is built from TRBV19 and TRBJ1-1, with 11 bases that match TRBD1. The CDR3 runs 16 residues. V lost 4 bases, J lost 5 bases, and 9 bases stayed unmatched. From germline, CDR1 is LNHDA and CDR2 SQIVND (reference sequence). This CDR3 is CASSNPPGQGGTEAFF. CDR3 bases: TGTGCCAGTAGTAACCCTCCGGGACAGGGGGGAACTGAAGCTTTCTTT.

This sequence joins TRBV11-2 and TRBJ2-2; D is ambiguous. The CDR3 sequence is 13 residues long. V dropped 4 bases and J dropped 3 bases, with 6 bases sitting between them. Germline V gene lookup returns CDR1 SGHAT and CDR2 FQNNGV. As DNA, the CDR3 is TGTGCCAGCAGCTACGGTTACACCGGGGAGCTGTTTTTT. Residues: CASSYGYTGELFF.

This sequence joins TRBV7-2 and TRBJ2-3, with 9 bases that match TRBD1. CDR1 SGHTA and CDR2 FQGNSA come from the germline V gene. The CDR3 totals 15 residues. J gave up 3 bases and V 5 bases, and 6 bases lay outside the gene matches. The CDR3 sequence: CASSLQGAQTDTQYF. The CDR3 DNA follows: TGTGCCAGCAGCCTACAGGGGGCGCAAACAGATACGCAGTATTTT.

The genes are TRBV30 and TRBJ1-5; D might be TRBD1 (5 bases). Trimming pared 1 base from V and 0 bases from J, leaving 16 bases between. The CDR3 extends over 17 amino acids. Germline-derived CDR1 and CDR2 are GTSNPN and SVGIG (reference sequence). The CDR3 reads CAWSGGLGVGSNQPQHF. The CDR3 coding sequence is TGTGCCTGGAGTGGTGGACTAGGGGTTGGTAGCAATCAGCCCCAGCATTTT.

This chain uses TRBV5-1 with TRBJ1-2; no reliable D call. The CDR3 extends over 14 amino acids. The V end was cut by 0 bases, the J end by 1 base, with 7 bases between. Germline loops: CDR1 SGHRS, CDR2 YFSETQ. The CDR3: CASSLEEGNYGYTF. CDR3 nucleotide sequence: TGCGCCAGCAGCTTGGAGGAGGGTAACTATGGCTACACCTTC.

The chain combines TRBV18 with TRBJ2-5, with D perhaps TRBD2 (5 bases). V lost 2 bases, J lost 4 bases, and 11 bases lay in between. Germline values: CDR1 KGHSH, CDR2 LQKENI. The length of the CDR3 is 14 residues. The CDR3 nucleotides read TGTGCCAGCTCACCAGCCTCTAGCCGAGAGACCCAGTACTTC. Amino acid sequence: CASSPASSRETQYF.

The chain employs TRBV3-1 (or the pseudogene TRBV3-2) and TRBJ2-5; 8 bases are a match to TRBD2. Germline CDR1 and CDR2: LGHDT and YNNKEL (reference sequence). The CDR3 has 14 residues. The J segment lost 5 bases and the V segment lost 3 bases, leaving 5 bases of the junction unmatched. In DNA, the CDR3 is TGTGCCAGCAGCCACGGACTAGCAAGGGAGACCCAGTACTTC. The encoded protein is CASSHGLARETQYF.

The genes are TRBV5-6 and TRBJ2-7, with 9 bases that match TRBD1. J was trimmed by 0 bases and V by 5 bases; bases with no gene match: 6. Germline CDR1 SGHDT, CDR2 YYEEEE. This CDR3 region has 15 residues. The CDR3 reads CASSLSTGGSYEQYF. Written as DNA, the CDR3 is TGTGCCAGCAGTCTTTCGACAGGGGGCTCCTACGAGCAGTACTTC.